This entry concerns a single T cell receptor (beta chain). It was RNA transcripts that yielded the amplified TCR beta CDR3 regions. Using the HTBI primer set, a first-round RT-PCR was run on the TCR CDR3. A single record per CDR3 protein comes from TCRdb applying MiXCR to the multiplex PCR reads. Found here are some 570,000 distinct CDR3 sequences, roughly 17% of them singletons; the top ten hold 15% to 20%. V shed 3 bases and J shed 0 bases, with 12 bases lying between them. The CDR3 is 16 amino acids. The data were obtained in a study of T cells in Graves' hyperthyroidism and ophthalmopathy. What was sequenced was blood. The receptor was isolated from a woman between 18 and 30 years old with Graves' ophthalmopathy. The chain employs TRBV12-3 or TRBV12-4 and TRBJ2-1, with D unresolved. The DNA of the CDR3 is TGTGCCAGCAGTTTGGGTCGAGTGACCTCCTACAATGAGCAGTTCTTC. This gives the protein CASSLGRVTSYNEQFF.